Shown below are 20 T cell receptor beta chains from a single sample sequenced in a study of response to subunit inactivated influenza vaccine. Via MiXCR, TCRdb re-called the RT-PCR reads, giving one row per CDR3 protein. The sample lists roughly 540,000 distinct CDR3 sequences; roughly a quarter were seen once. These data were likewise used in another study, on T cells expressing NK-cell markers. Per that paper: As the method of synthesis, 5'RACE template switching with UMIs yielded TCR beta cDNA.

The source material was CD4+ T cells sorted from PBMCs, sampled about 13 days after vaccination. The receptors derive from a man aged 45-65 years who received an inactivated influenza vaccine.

CDR3 DNA sequence: TGTGCCAGCCTAACTATTTGGGGGGGGAAAGAGACCCAGTACTTC. Its protein is CASLTIWGGKETQYF. J is TRBJ2-5 and V is TRBV6-1; 7 bases are shared with TRBD2. In germline, CDR1 is MNHNS, CDR2 SASEGT. The CDR3 has 15 residues. Trimming at V came to 8 bases and at J to 3 bases, leaving 12 bases not matched to a gene.

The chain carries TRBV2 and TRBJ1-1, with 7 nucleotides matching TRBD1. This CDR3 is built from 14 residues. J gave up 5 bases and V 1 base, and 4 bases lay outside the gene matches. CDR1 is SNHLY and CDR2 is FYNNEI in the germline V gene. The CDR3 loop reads CASSEGRGRTEAFF. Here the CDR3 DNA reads TGTGCCAGCAGTGAAGGGAGGGGGCGAACTGAAGCTTTCTTT.

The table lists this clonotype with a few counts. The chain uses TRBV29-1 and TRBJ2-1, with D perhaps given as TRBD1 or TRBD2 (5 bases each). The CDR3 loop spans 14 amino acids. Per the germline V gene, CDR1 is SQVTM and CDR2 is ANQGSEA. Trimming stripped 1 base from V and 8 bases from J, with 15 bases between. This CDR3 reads CSVEVASMGDEQFF. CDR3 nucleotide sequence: TGCAGCGTTGAAGTGGCATCAATGGGGGATGAGCAGTTCTTC.

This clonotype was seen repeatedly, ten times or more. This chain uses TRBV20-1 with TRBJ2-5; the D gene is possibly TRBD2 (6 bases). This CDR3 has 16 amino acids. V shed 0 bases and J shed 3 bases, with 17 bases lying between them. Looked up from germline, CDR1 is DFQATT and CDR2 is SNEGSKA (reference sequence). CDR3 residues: CSARDPTGGSKETQYF. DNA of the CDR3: TGCAGTGCTAGAGACCCCACCGGAGGGAGCAAAGAGACCCAGTACTTC.

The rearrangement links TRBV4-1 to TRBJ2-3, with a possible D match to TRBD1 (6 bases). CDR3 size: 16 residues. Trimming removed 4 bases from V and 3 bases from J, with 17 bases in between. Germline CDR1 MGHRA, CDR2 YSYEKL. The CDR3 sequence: CASSRFQGIRTDTQYF. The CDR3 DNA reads TGCGCCAGCAGCCGCTTCCAGGGGATCAGGACAGATACGCAGTATTTT.

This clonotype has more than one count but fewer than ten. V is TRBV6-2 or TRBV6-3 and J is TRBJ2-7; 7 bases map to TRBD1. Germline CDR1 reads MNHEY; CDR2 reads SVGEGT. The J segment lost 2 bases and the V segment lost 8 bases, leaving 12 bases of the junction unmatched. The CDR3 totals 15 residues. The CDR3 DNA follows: TGTGCCAGCGGGTCACCGGACAGGCTGACCTACGAGCAGTACTTC. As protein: CASGSPDRLTYEQYF.

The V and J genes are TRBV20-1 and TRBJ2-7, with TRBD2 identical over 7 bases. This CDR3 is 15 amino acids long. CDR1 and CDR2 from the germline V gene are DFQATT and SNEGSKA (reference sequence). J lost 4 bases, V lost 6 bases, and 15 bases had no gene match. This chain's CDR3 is CSAPSPGGPRYEQYF. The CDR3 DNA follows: TGCAGTGCCCCCTCCCCGGGGGGACCTAGGTACGAGCAGTACTTC.

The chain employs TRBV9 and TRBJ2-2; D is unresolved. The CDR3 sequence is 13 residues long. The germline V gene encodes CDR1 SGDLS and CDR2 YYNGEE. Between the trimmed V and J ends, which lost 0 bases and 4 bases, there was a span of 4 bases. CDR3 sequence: CASSVGATGELFF. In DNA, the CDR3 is TGTGCCAGCAGCGTAGGAGCCACCGGGGAGCTGTTTTTT.

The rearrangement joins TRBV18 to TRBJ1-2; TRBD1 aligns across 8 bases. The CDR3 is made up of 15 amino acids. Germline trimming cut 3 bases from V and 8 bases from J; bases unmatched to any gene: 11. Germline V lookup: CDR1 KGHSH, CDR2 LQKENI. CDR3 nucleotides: TGTGCCAGCTCACCGCTCAGCGGACAGGGTTCGGGCTACACCTTC. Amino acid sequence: CASSPLSGQGSGYTF.

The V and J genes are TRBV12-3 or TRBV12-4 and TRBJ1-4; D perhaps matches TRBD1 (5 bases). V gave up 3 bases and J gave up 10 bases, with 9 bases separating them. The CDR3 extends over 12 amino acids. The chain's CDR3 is CASSFDSLKLFF. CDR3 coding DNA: TGTGCCAGCAGTTTCGACAGTTTAAAACTGTTTTTT.

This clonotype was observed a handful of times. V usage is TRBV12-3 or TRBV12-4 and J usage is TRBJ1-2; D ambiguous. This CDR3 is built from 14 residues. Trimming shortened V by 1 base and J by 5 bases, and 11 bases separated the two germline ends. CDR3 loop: CASSLGQILYGYTF. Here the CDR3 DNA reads TGTGCCAGCAGTTTAGGCCAGATACTTTATGGCTACACCTTC.

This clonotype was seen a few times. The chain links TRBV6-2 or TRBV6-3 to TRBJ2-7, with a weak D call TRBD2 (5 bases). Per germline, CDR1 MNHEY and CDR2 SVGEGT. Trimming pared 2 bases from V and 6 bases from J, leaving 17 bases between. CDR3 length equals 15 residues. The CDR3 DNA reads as TGTGCCAGCAGTTACCAGAGGGATTTCTCTAGCGAGCAGTACTTC. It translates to CASSYQRDFSSEQYF.

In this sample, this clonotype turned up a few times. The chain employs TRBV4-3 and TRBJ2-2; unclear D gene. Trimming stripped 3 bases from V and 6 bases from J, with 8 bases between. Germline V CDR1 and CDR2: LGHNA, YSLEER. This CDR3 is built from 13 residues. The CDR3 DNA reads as TGCGCCAGCAGCCAGGACCCGGCCGGGGAGCTGTTTTTT. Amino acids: CASSQDPAGELFF.

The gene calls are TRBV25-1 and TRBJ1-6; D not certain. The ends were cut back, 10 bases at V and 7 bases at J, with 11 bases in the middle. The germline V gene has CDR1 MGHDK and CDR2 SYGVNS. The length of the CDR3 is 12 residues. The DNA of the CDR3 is TGTGCCACCAAAACGGGCAATTCACCCCTCCACTTT. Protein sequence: CATKTGNSPLHF.

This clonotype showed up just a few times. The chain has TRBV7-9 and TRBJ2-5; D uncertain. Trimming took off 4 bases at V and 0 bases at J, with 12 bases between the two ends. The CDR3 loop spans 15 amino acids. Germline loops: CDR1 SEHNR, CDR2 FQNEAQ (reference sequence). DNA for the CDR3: TGTGCCAGCAGCTCCGCAAGGATGTACCAAGAGACCCAGTACTTC. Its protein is CASSSARMYQETQYF.

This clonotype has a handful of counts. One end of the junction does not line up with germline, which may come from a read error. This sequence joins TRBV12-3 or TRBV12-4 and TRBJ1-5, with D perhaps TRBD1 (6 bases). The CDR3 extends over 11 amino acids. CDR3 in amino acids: CASSLGGAHHF. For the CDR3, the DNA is TGTGCCAGCAGTTTGGGGGGGGCCCATCATTTT.

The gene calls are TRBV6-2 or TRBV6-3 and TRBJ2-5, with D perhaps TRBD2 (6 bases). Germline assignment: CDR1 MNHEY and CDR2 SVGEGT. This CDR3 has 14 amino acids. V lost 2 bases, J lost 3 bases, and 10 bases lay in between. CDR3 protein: CASSYVGTEETQYF. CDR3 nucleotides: TGTGCCAGCAGTTACGTGGGGACTGAAGAGACCCAGTACTTC.

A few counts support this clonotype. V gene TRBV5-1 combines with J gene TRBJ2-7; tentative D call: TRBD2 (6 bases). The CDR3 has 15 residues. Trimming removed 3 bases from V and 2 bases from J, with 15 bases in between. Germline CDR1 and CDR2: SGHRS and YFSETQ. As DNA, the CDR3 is TGCGCCAGCAGCTCCGGGCACGGGAGTCCCTACGAGCAGTACTTC. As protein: CASSSGHGSPYEQYF.

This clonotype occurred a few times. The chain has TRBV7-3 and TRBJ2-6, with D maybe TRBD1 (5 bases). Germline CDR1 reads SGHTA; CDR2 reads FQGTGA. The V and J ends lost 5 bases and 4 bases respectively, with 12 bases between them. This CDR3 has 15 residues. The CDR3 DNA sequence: TGTGCCAGCAGCCTATCAGGGATGGGGGCCAACGTCCTGACTTTC. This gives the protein CASSLSGMGANVLTF.

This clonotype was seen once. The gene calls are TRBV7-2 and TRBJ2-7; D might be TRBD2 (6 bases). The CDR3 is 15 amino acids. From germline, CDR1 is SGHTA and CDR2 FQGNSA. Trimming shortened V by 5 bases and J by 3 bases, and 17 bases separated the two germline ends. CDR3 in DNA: TGTGCCAGCAGCCCCCTGACCGGGAGCGACTACGAGCAGTACTTC. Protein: CASSPLTGSDYEQYF.